This entry lists 20 T cell receptor beta chains sequenced from one sample in a study of cytomegalovirus exposure and HLA in healthy donors. The PCR employed 60 Vbeta primers together with 13 Jbeta primers. Some clones are missing from TCRdb's copy, which holds only in-frame ones; the method was immunoSEQ multiplex PCR. The table has around 150,000 clones, 66% seen once. The sample was PBMCs. These receptors came from a human donor in good health.

The rearrangement uses TRBV28 and TRBJ2-2; D uncertain. Per germline, CDR1 MDHEN and CDR2 SYDVKM. The V end was cut by 8 bases, the J end by 7 bases, with 8 bases between. This CDR3 comprises 11 residues. CDR3 bases: TGTGCCAGCGCACAGAACGGGGAGCTGTTTTTT. Its translation: CASAQNGELFF.

The chain links TRBV11-3 to TRBJ2-7, with 7 positions matching TRBD2. Trimming removed 1 base from V and 3 bases from J; junction bases left unmatched: 3. The V gene's germline CDR1 is SGHNT and CDR2 YENEEA. This CDR3 has 14 residues. CDR3 DNA: TGTGCCAGCAGCTTAGTTCCGGGAGGCTACGAGCAGTACTTC. Protein: CASSLVPGGYEQYF.

This clone has only a few counts. The chain combines TRBV19 with TRBJ1-1; no clear D gene. The germline V gene encodes CDR1 LNHDA and CDR2 SQIVND (reference sequence). This CDR3 comprises 17 residues. V was clipped by 4 bases and J by 5 bases, with 23 bases between them. The chain's CDR3 is CASSTPRMGSLLTEAFF. CDR3 DNA sequence: TGTGCCAGTAGTACCCCCCGAATGGGCAGTCTTCTTACTGAAGCTTTCTTT.

This rearrangement joins TRBV28 to TRBJ2-5; TRBD1 agrees at 8 bases. The CDR3 contains 20 residues. CDR1 is MDHEN, CDR2 SYDVKM, per germline. The ends lost 5 bases at V and 7 bases at J; junction bases unmatched: 27. CDR3: CASSGGLRGGQGRGRWTQYF. The CDR3, as DNA: TGTGCCAGCAGTGGTGGGTTAAGGGGTGGACAGGGCCGTGGCCGGTGGACCCAGTACTTC.

The rearrangement links TRBV18 to TRBJ2-7; D remains unclear. Deletions cut 3 bases from V and 1 base from J, with 4 bases between. The germline V gene has CDR1 KGHSH and CDR2 LQKENI. The CDR3 spans 12 residues. The CDR3 loop reads CASSPLSYEQYF. The CDR3 DNA reads as TGTGCCAGCTCACCTTTATCCTACGAGCAGTACTTC.

The genes are TRBV27 and TRBJ2-7, with 9 nucleotides matching TRBD2. The CDR3 length is 14 residues. CDR1 and CDR2 from the germline V gene are MNHEY and SMNVEV (reference sequence). The ends lost 2 bases at V and 6 bases at J; junction bases unmatched: 5. In DNA form, the CDR3 reads TGTGCCAGCAGTTTAGCGGGAGGGGATCGCGAGCAGTACTTC. This translates into CASSLAGGDREQYF.

The CDR3 is CASSLIPGTGTEETQYF. CDR3 in DNA: TGTGCCAGCAGTTTAATTCCCGGGACAGGGACTGAAGAGACCCAGTACTTC. J is TRBJ2-5 and V is TRBV27; 9 bases are a match to TRBD1. Germline CDR1 and CDR2: MNHEY and SMNVEV (reference sequence). Trimming cost V 2 bases and J 3 bases; bases outside gene matches: 10. The CDR3 spans 17 residues.

Only a few counts were recorded for this clone. The rearrangement uses TRBV5-5 and TRBJ2-7, with 7 bases aligning to TRBD1. Germline assignment: CDR1 SGHKS and CDR2 YYEKEE (reference sequence). This CDR3 has 18 amino acids. V was clipped by 2 bases and J by 6 bases; unmatched bases: 20. The CDR3: CASSLGPPGQPKVGEQYF. Written as DNA, the CDR3 is TGTGCCAGCAGCTTAGGGCCACCGGGACAGCCGAAAGTGGGCGAGCAGTACTTC.

This clone was found once. An end of the junction does not agree with germline; a read error may underlie this. Other DNA sequences in the sample encode the same CDR3. V and J are TRBV7-9 and TRBJ1-1; D call uncertain. Germline CDR1 SEHNR, CDR2 FQNEAQ (reference sequence). CDR3 size: 15 residues. The CDR3 here is CASSAENPGNTEAFF. CDR3 in DNA: TGTGCAAGCAGCGCCGAGAATCCGGGAAACACTGAAGCTTTCTTT.

The genes are TRBV28 and TRBJ2-7; the match to TRBD1 covers 7 bases. The CDR3 is 17 residues long. With 3 bases clipped from V and 2 bases from J, the junction kept 13 bases outside the gene matches. Germline CDR1 and CDR2: MDHEN and SYDVKM. The CDR3 reads CASSLRGGYSKTYEQYF. The CDR3 DNA follows: TGTGCCAGCAGTTTGAGAGGGGGCTACTCTAAAACCTACGAGCAGTACTTC.

V gene TRBV5-4 combines with J gene TRBJ2-1; 10 bases are shared with TRBD2. Trimming removed 1 base from V and 9 bases from J; junction bases left unmatched: 7. The CDR3 extends over 15 amino acids. In germline, CDR1 is SGHNT, CDR2 YYREEE (reference sequence). CDR3 amino acids: CASSLIQREGREQFF. The CDR3 bases are TGTGCCAGCAGCTTGATCCAGCGGGAGGGCCGTGAGCAGTTCTTC.

This chain uses TRBV5-1 with TRBJ2-7, with D perhaps matching TRBD2 (6 bases). Germline loops: CDR1 SGHRS, CDR2 YFSETQ. The CDR3 covers 17 residues. Trimming pared 4 bases from V and 5 bases from J, leaving 25 bases between. The CDR3 nucleotides are TGCGCCAGCAGCCGGCTGGGCGGGCGGGGAGGTCTGGACGAGCAGTACTTC. This translates into CASSRLGGRGGLDEQYF.

This chain joins TRBV28 and TRBJ1-2, with a weak D call TRBD1 (6 bases). This CDR3 spans 16 amino acids. Trimming cost V 3 bases and J 4 bases, with 18 bases left between them. From germline, CDR1 is MDHEN and CDR2 SYDVKM. CDR3 DNA: TGTGCCAGCAGTTTGGCCGGGACAAGGGGACCCTATGGCTACACCTTC. Residues: CASSLAGTRGPYGYTF.

This clone was seen more than once but under ten times. This chain connects TRBV19 to TRBJ1-4; 7 positions agree with TRBD1. CDR1 is LNHDA, CDR2 SQIVND, per germline (reference sequence). Trimming at V came to 6 bases and at J to 7 bases, leaving 8 bases not matched to a gene. This CDR3 has 14 amino acids. The chain's CDR3 is CASRTTGAGEKLFF. The CDR3 nucleotides read TGTGCCAGTAGAACCACAGGGGCGGGTGAAAAACTGTTTTTT.

In this sample, this clone turned up a few times. V is TRBV5-1 and J is TRBJ2-2; possible D gene TRBD2, 5 bases. CDR1 is SGHRS and CDR2 is YFSETQ in the germline V gene. Trimming removed 0 bases at V and 4 bases at J, with 13 bases between. The CDR3 sequence is 16 residues long. CDR3 residues: CASSLVATISTGELFF. CDR3 nucleotide sequence: TGCGCCAGCAGCTTGGTAGCGACTATTTCCACCGGGGAGCTGTTTTTT. Using reference TRBV5-1 and TRBJ2-2 for the parts outside the CDR3, the full variable domain is KAGVTQTPRYLIKTRGQQVTLSCSPISGHRSVSWYQQTPGQGLQFLFEYFSETQRNKGNFPGRFSGRQFSNSRSEMNVSTLELGDSALYLCASSLVATISTGELFFGEGSRLTVL.

The V and J genes are TRBV11-3 and TRBJ1-2, with 10 positions matching TRBD1. CDR1 is SGHNT and CDR2 is YENEEA in the germline V gene. The CDR3 is 16 amino acids. The trim removed 0 bases at V and 3 bases at J, leaving 4 bases unmatched. This CDR3 reads CASSLDRQGAYYGYTF. CDR3 nucleotide sequence: TGTGCCAGCAGCTTAGATCGACAGGGGGCATACTATGGCTACACCTTC.

The sample holds a few counts of this clone. The rearrangement joins TRBV27 to TRBJ1-1, with a possible D match to TRBD1 (6 bases). Germline CDR1 MNHEY, CDR2 SMNVEV (reference sequence). Between the trimmed V and J ends, which lost 7 bases and 4 bases, there was a span of 16 bases. The CDR3 loop spans 14 amino acids. For the CDR3, the DNA is TGTGCCAGCAAAGAACAGGGCGCACTCACTGAAGCTTTCTTT. Translated, it gives CASKEQGALTEAFF.

The V and J genes are TRBV5-4 and TRBJ2-7; tentatively, D is TRBD2 (6 bases). Trimming pared 9 bases from V and 3 bases from J, leaving 13 bases between. The CDR3 covers 12 residues. Germline V gene sequence: CDR1 SGHNT, CDR2 YYREEE (reference sequence). For the CDR3, the DNA is TGTGCCACCTCCGGGCGGGACTACGAGCAGTACTTC. Amino acids: CATSGRDYEQYF.

This chain connects TRBV5-6 to TRBJ1-1, with 7 bases fitting TRBD1. Germline V gene data show CDR1 as SGHDT and CDR2 as YYEEEE. The CDR3 runs 14 residues. The V and J ends lost 4 bases and 1 base, in that order; junction bases with no gene match: 4. The CDR3 DNA sequence: TGTGCCAGCAGCGGGGACAGAGGGAACACTGAAGCTTTCTTT. It is translated as CASSGDRGNTEAFF.

This clone was seen a handful of times. In nucleotides, the CDR3 is TGCAGCGTTTCCGGGACAGGGACCTACGAGCAGTACTTC. It translates to CSVSGTGTYEQYF. The chain has TRBV29-1 and TRBJ2-7, with TRBD1 identical over 9 bases. The CDR3 contains 13 residues. V shed 5 bases and J 2 bases; nucleotides not matched to a gene: 4. In germline, CDR1 is SQVTM, CDR2 ANQGSEA.